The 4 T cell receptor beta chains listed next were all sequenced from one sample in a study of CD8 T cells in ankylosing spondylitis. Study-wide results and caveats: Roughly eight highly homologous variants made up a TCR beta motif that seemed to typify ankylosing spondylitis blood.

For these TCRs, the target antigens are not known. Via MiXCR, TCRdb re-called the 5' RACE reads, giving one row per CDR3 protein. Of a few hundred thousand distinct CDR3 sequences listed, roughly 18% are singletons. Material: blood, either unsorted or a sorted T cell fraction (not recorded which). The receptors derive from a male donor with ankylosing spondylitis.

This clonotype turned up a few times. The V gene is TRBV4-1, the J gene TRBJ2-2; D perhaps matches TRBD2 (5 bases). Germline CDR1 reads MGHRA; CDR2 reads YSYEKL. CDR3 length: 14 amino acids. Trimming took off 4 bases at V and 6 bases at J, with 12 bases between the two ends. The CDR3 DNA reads TGCGCCAGCAGCCTAGCGAGTAATTCCGGGGAGCTGTTTTTT. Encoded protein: CASSLASNSGELFF.

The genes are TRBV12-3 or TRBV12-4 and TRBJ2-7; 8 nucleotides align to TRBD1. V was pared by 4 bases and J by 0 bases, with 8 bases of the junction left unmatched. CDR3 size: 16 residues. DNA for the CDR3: TGTGCCAGCAGTTCAACTCCGGGACAGGACTCCTACGAGCAGTACTTC. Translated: CASSSTPGQDSYEQYF.

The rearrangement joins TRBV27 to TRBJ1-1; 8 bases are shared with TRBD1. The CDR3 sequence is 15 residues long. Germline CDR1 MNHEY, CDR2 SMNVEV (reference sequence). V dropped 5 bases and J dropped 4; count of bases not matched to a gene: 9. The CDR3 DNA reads TGTGCCAGCAGTCCCTCGACAGGGGTACTCACTGAAGCTTTCTTT. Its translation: CASSPSTGVLTEAFF.

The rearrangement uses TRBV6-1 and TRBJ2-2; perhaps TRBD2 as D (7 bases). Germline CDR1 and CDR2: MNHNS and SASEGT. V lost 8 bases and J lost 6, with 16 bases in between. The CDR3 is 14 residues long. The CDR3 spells CASRGWEGAGELFF. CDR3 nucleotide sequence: TGTGCCAGCCGAGGCTGGGAGGGGGCCGGGGAGCTGTTTTTT.